A selection of T cell receptor beta chains follows, all from one sample in a study of beta chain features in type 1 diabetes. TCRdb's copy holds only in-frame clones and misses some; the assay was immunoSEQ multiplex PCR. The data hold some 150,000 clones, with more than 10% observed a single time. Sequencing was carried out using central memory CD4+ T cells from blood. The origin of the receptors is a man younger than 30 with type 1 diabetes. Both conserved end residues are part of each CDR3. D genes are given only for firm matches. Size tells how often a clone was seen (once, few, many) or the class of an expanded clone, and some rows leave it out.

>TRBV4-2|TRBJ1-2|NA|few
CASGKDTSYGYTF
TGTGCCAGCGGAAAGGACACCTCCTATGGCTACACCTTC
>TRBV27|TRBJ2-5|NA|few
CATQGFVGEQYF
TGTGCTACCCAGGGATTCGTGGGGGAGCAGTACTTC
>TRBV7-2|TRBJ2-7|NA|once
CASSLVPSNSEQYF
TGTGCCAGCAGCTTAGTACCGTCCAACTCCGAGCAGTACTTC
>TRBV7-9|TRBJ1-4|NA|NA
CASSPIGITNEKLFF
TGTGCCAGCAGCCCCATCGGGATTACTAATGAAAAACTGTTTTTT
>TRBV14|TRBJ2-1|NA|many
CASSLPGDRGANEQFF
TGTGCCAGCAGCCTCCCGGGAGACCGGGGGGCCAATGAGCAGTTCTTC
>TRBV18|TRBJ2-5|NA|NA
CASSPRETQYF
TGTGCCAGCTCACCACGCGAGACCCAGTACTTC
>TRBV6-5|TRBJ1-2|NA|few
CASSRGDIYGYTF
TGTGCCAGCAGCCGAGGGGACATATATGGCTACACCTTC
>TRBV19|TRBJ2-1|NA|few
CASSSIYEQFF
TGTGCCAGTAGCTCGATCTATGAGCAGTTCTTC
>TRBV18|TRBJ1-6|NA|NA
CASSPRQSDDSPLHF
TGTGCCAGCTCACCGCGACAGAGCGACGATTCACCCCTCCACTTT
>TRBV9|TRBJ2-3|TRBD2|few
CASSVGTSGAQADTQYF
TGTGCCAGCAGCGTTGGGACTAGCGGCGCTCAGGCGGATACGCAGTATTTT
>TRBV6-5|TRBJ2-3|NA|few
CASSSDGGHTQYF
TGTGCCAGCAGTTCCGACGGGGGGCATACGCAGTATTTT
>TRBV4-1|TRBJ2-1|TRBD1|NA
CASSQGRDRPGGNEQFF
TGCGCCAGCAGCCAAGGGAGGGACAGGCCCGGTGGCAATGAGCAGTTCTTC
>TRBV5-6|TRBJ2-5|TRBD1|few
CASSSTGGEETQYF
TGTGCCAGCAGCTCGACAGGGGGAGAAGAGACCCAGTACTTC
>TRBV21-1|TRBJ2-5|NA|few
CASSTGQGEETQYF
TGTGCCAGCAGCACCGGACAGGGAGAAGAGACCCAGTACTTC
>TRBV29-1|TRBJ2-1|NA|NA
CSVDLFIGGRYNEQFF
TGCAGCGTTGATCTGTTTATCGGGGGACGGTACAATGAGCAGTTCTTC
>TRBV6-1|TRBJ1-1|TRBD1|NA
CAAIRDSGTEAFF
TGTGCCGCAATCCGGGACAGCGGCACTGAAGCTTTCTTT
>TRBV14|TRBJ1-2|NA|once
CASTRVPRGYTF
TGTGCCAGCACCAGGGTTCCTCGCGGCTACACCTTC
>TRBV2|TRBJ2-5|NA|NA
CASLRDTYQETQYF
TGTGCCAGCCTCCGGGACACCTACCAAGAGACCCAGTACTTC
>TRBV29-1|TRBJ2-7|NA|many
CSVVGDGGDEQYF
TGCAGCGTAGTAGGGGACGGCGGGGACGAGCAGTACTTC
>TRBV4-2|TRBJ2-7|NA|few
CASSQGTGSRYF
TGTGCCAGCAGCCAAGGAACGGGATCCAGGTACTTC
>TRBV2|TRBJ1-1|NA|NA
CASMTNTEAFF
TGTGCCAGCATGACAAACACTGAAGCTTTCTTT
>TRBV6-1|TRBJ1-6|NA|few
CASSEGVAGGSYNSPLHF
TGTGCCAGCAGTGAAGGGGTAGCCGGGGGCTCCTATAATTCACCCCTCCACTTT
>TRBV2|TRBJ2-5|NA|NA
CASTGLLAETQYF
TGTGCCAGCACCGGACTACTGGCAGAGACCCAGTACTTC
>TRBV2|TRBJ1-6|NA|NA
CASSAGHRENSPLHF
TGTGCCAGCAGTGCTGGGCACAGGGAGAATTCACCCCTCCACTTT
>TRBV29-1|TRBJ1-1|TRBD1|NA
CSVREGAVEAFF
TGCAGCGTTCGGGAGGGGGCGGTTGAAGCTTTCTTT
>TRBV2|TRBJ1-1|TRBD1|few
CASNREGAQAFF
TGTGCCAGCAACCGAGAGGGGGCTCAAGCTTTCTTT
>TRBV7-2|TRBJ2-7|TRBD1|few
CASSPSRDRVYEQYF
TGTGCCAGCAGCCCCTCCCGGGACAGGGTCTACGAGCAGTACTTC
>TRBV7-2|TRBJ1-5|NA|few
CASSLDQGGSQPQHF
TGTGCCAGCAGCTTAGACCAAGGTGGGAGTCAGCCCCAGCATTTT
>TRBV7-8|TRBJ2-5|NA|NA
CASRFLQGPGETQYF
TGTGCCAGCCGTTTCCTCCAGGGCCCTGGGGAGACCCAGTACTTC
>TRBV5-1|TRBJ2-5|NA|few
CASTQDGGYEETQYF
TGCGCCAGCACCCAGGACGGGGGATATGAAGAGACCCAGTACTTC
>TRBV6-5|TRBJ2-4|NA|few
CASSYRGGDIQYF
TGTGCCAGCAGTTACCGGGGTGGGGACATTCAGTACTTC
>TRBV11-1|TRBJ2-1|TRBD1|many
CASSEGQGVFNEQFF
TGTGCCAGCAGCGAAGGACAGGGGGTGTTCAATGAGCAGTTCTTC
>TRBV6-6|TRBJ1-1|NA|many
CASSSSLGTLNTEAFF
TGTGCCAGCAGTTCCTCCCTTGGAACGTTGAACACTGAAGCTTTCTTT
>TRBV6-5|TRBJ1-3|NA|few
CASSSRGTGNTIYF
TGTGCCAGCAGTTCCAGGGGTACTGGAAACACCATATATTTT
>TRBV4-2|TRBJ2-1|TRBD2|many
CASSQDLAGAYNEQFF
TGTGCCAGCAGCCAAGATCTAGCGGGAGCCTACAATGAGCAGTTCTTC
>TRBV6-6|TRBJ1-5|NA|NA
CASQENSNQPQHF
TGTGCCAGTCAGGAGAATAGCAATCAGCCCCAGCATTTT
>TRBV5-4|TRBJ2-1|NA|many
CASSLDGLNEQFF
TGTGCCAGCAGCCTGGACGGATTAAATGAGCAGTTCTTC
>TRBV5-1|TRBJ2-7|NA|NA
CASRRGQYEQYF
TGCGCCAGCCGCAGGGGTCAGTACGAGCAGTACTTC
>TRBV28|TRBJ2-2|NA|NA
CASSGTVNTGELFF
TGTGCCAGCAGTGGGACGGTGAACACCGGGGAGCTGTTTTTT
>TRBV28|TRBJ1-2|NA|NA
CASQRQDYGYTF
TGTGCCAGCCAGAGGCAGGACTATGGCTACACCTTC
>TRBV5-1|TRBJ1-2|NA|NA
CASSSQGVNGDYTF
TGCGCCAGCAGCTCTCAGGGAGTTAACGGCGACTACACCTTC